Here is one TCR beta chain with its context. This sample was taken from a study of monozygotic twins with inflammatory bowel disease. The blood volume drawn from each donor was approximately 2.5 ml. The CDR3 totals 16 residues. Germline assignment: CDR1 SGHRS and CDR2 YFSETQ. With the 5' RACE reads reprocessed, TCRdb shows one record per CDR3 protein and no DNA. This sample's table reports about 160,000 distinct CDR3 sequences. This clonotype was sampled from a human donor with ulcerative colitis or Crohn's disease, or a healthy co-twin of an affected twin (not recorded which). V is TRBV5-1 and J is TRBJ1-2; TCRdb returns TRBD1, unconfirmable since there is no DNA. The specimen was blood. The CDR3 loop is CASSLEPGQGRGGYTF.